This T cell receptor (beta chain) was obtained from a study of OX40 agonist ivuxolimab in advanced cancers. Overall study findings and caveats: Low normalized clonal expansion also occurred in some nonresponding patients.

This clone was recorded only once. What it binds is unknown. This CDR3 spans 14 amino acids. Between the trimmed V and J ends, which lost 2 bases and 6 bases, there was a span of 12 bases. Germline V lookup: CDR1 SGHTA, CDR2 FQGNSA. The protocol was immunoSEQ multiplex PCR, while the TCRdb copy is restricted to in-frame clones and leaves out a portion. The sample has 50,000 to 70,000 clones; 70% to 90% are singletons. Sequenced here: CD4+ or CD8+ T cells sorted from blood, sampled in a trial of the OX40 agonist ivuxolimab. The genes are TRBV7-2 and TRBJ2-3; D gene uncertain. This receptor was obtained from an adult with an advanced solid tumor such as melanoma, head and neck, liver or kidney cancer. This CDR3 is CASSLLDRLDTQYF. The CDR3 DNA reads TGTGCCAGCAGCTTATTGGACCGATTGGATACGCAGTATTTT. The variable domain in full, with the rest retrieved from reference TRBV7-2 and TRBJ2-3, is GAGVSQSPSNKVTEKGKDVELRCDPISGHTALYWYRQSLGQGLEFLIYFQGNSAPDKSGLPSDRFSAERTGGSVSTLTIQRTQQEDSAVYLCASSLLDRLDTQYFGPGTRLTVL.